A selection of T cell receptor beta chains follows, all from one sample in a study of OX40 agonist ivuxolimab in advanced cancers. Some clones are missing from TCRdb's copy, which holds only in-frame ones; the method was immunoSEQ multiplex PCR. The data hold about 20,000 clones, with 78% observed a single time. The sequences come from CD4+ or CD8+ T cells sorted from blood, collected in a trial of the OX40 agonist ivuxolimab. The receptors here all came from an adult with an advanced solid tumor such as melanoma, head and neck, liver or kidney cancer. The CDR3 runs from the conserved cysteine through the conserved F or W. Each record gives: CDR3 DNA, CDR3 protein, clone size, J gene, CDR3 length, V gene, D gene. The D gene is left open where the match is weak. A clone size is listed for some rows: how often the clone was seen (once, few, many), or a class if it is expanded.

CDR3nt: TGTGCCAGCAGCCAAGCATCGGGAGTCTACGAGCAGTACTTC; CDR3aa: CASSQASGVYEQYF; abundance: NA; j_gene: TRBJ2-7; len: 14; v_gene: TRBV9; d_gene: NA
CDR3nt: TGTGCCAGCAGCTTTGGGGGCGGGGAGCTGTTTTTT; CDR3aa: CASSFGGGELFF; abundance: few; j_gene: TRBJ2-2; len: 12; v_gene: TRBV7-2; d_gene: NA
CDR3nt: TGTGCCAGCAGTGTGGCCTTCGTAGATACGCAGTATTTT; CDR3aa: CASSVAFVDTQYF; abundance: NA; j_gene: TRBJ2-3; len: 13; v_gene: TRBV6-1; d_gene: NA
CDR3nt: TGCGCCAGCAGCTTGGTCAGGGAGATCGATGGCTACACCTTC; CDR3aa: CASSLVREIDGYTF; abundance: NA; j_gene: TRBJ1-2; len: 14; v_gene: TRBV5-1; d_gene: NA
CDR3nt: TGTGCCAGCAGCTTATCGGTGGGAAACTACGAGCAGTACTTC; CDR3aa: CASSLSVGNYEQYF; abundance: NA; j_gene: TRBJ2-7; len: 14; v_gene: TRBV7-2; d_gene: NA
CDR3nt: TGTGCCAGCTCACCTATTCGGACTTCGAACACCGGGGAGCTGTTTTTT; CDR3aa: CASSPIRTSNTGELFF; abundance: NA; j_gene: TRBJ2-2; len: 16; v_gene: TRBV18; d_gene: NA
CDR3nt: TGTGCCAGCAGCTCGGCGGGCAGGGACTCGGCACCCCTCCACTTT; CDR3aa: CASSSAGRDSAPLHF; abundance: NA; j_gene: TRBJ1-6; len: 15; v_gene: TRBV5-6; d_gene: NA
CDR3nt: TGCAGCGTTGAAGAATGGGGAACTAGCGGGGGGGGAAGCTCCTACGAGCAGTACTTC; CDR3aa: CSVEEWGTSGGGSSYEQYF; abundance: NA; j_gene: TRBJ2-7; len: 19; v_gene: TRBV29-1; d_gene: TRBD2
CDR3nt: TGTGCCAGCAGAAAGGACAGGGTAACCTACGAGCAGTACTTC; CDR3aa: CASRKDRVTYEQYF; abundance: few; j_gene: TRBJ2-7; len: 14; v_gene: TRBV28; d_gene: TRBD1
CDR3nt: TGTGCCATCACCCCAGGGGTTAGTAAAGATACGCAGTATTTT; CDR3aa: CAITPGVSKDTQYF; abundance: NA; j_gene: TRBJ2-3; len: 14; v_gene: TRBV10-3; d_gene: NA
CDR3nt: TGTGCCAGCCGCTCGGGCCCAACTAATGAAAAACTGTTTTTT; CDR3aa: CASRSGPTNEKLFF; abundance: NA; j_gene: TRBJ1-4; len: 14; v_gene: TRBV18; d_gene: NA
CDR3nt: TGTGCCAGCAGTACCGACGGACCAGATACGCAGTATTTT; CDR3aa: CASSTDGPDTQYF; abundance: NA; j_gene: TRBJ2-3; len: 13; v_gene: TRBV9; d_gene: NA
CDR3nt: TGCGCCAGCAGCCAAGAGGCGGGGGACTACGAGCAGTACTTC; CDR3aa: CASSQEAGDYEQYF; abundance: NA; j_gene: TRBJ2-7; len: 14; v_gene: TRBV4-3; d_gene: TRBD2
CDR3nt: TGTGCCAGCAGCCTGGACAGGGGAACTGGCTACACCTTC; CDR3aa: CASSLDRGTGYTF; abundance: NA; j_gene: TRBJ1-2; len: 13; v_gene: TRBV11-2; d_gene: TRBD1
CDR3nt: TGCGCCAGCAGCTTGGCGTCCCAGACCTCCTACGAGCAGTACTTC; CDR3aa: CASSLASQTSYEQYF; abundance: NA; j_gene: TRBJ2-7; len: 15; v_gene: TRBV5-1; d_gene: NA
CDR3nt: TGTGCCAGCAGGCAAACAGGGCAACAGCCCCAGCATTTT; CDR3aa: CASRQTGQQPQHF; abundance: few; j_gene: TRBJ1-5; len: 13; v_gene: TRBV7-8; d_gene: NA
CDR3nt: TGTGCCAGCAGCTCTAGGTGGGGGACAGGGTTATCCTCTGGGGCCAACGTCCTGACTTTC; CDR3aa: CASSSRWGTGLSSGANVLTF; abundance: NA; j_gene: TRBJ2-6; len: 20; v_gene: TRBV5-5; d_gene: TRBD1
CDR3nt: TGTGCCAGCTCCCGCACCGTACAGGGCCTAAGGATGAACACTGAAGCTTTCTTT; CDR3aa: CASSRTVQGLRMNTEAFF; abundance: NA; j_gene: TRBJ1-1; len: 18; v_gene: TRBV18; d_gene: NA
CDR3nt: TGTGCCGAAGAGTGGGGAAACGACGGCTATGGCTACACCTTC; CDR3aa: CAEEWGNDGYGYTF; abundance: NA; j_gene: TRBJ1-2; len: 14; v_gene: TRBV2; d_gene: NA
CDR3nt: TGTGCCAGCAGCAGCCGACAGGGAAGCTCTGGAAACACCATATATTTT; CDR3aa: CASSSRQGSSGNTIYF; abundance: NA; j_gene: TRBJ1-3; len: 16; v_gene: TRBV9; d_gene: TRBD1
CDR3nt: TGTGCCAGTAGTATGGGGCTGCAGGGCACTGAAGCTTTCTTT; CDR3aa: CASSMGLQGTEAFF; abundance: NA; j_gene: TRBJ1-1; len: 14; v_gene: TRBV19; d_gene: NA
CDR3nt: TGCGCCAGCAGCTTGGACCACGAGCAGTACTTC; CDR3aa: CASSLDHEQYF; abundance: few; j_gene: TRBJ2-7; len: 11; v_gene: TRBV5-1; d_gene: NA
CDR3nt: TGTGCCAGCAGTGAAAGGTCCCCGAGGACTGAAGCTTTCTTT; CDR3aa: CASSERSPRTEAFF; abundance: once; j_gene: TRBJ1-1; len: 14; v_gene: TRBV2; d_gene: NA
CDR3nt: TGTGCCAGCAGCTTAGGACCCCAGGAGGGGGCTTTCTTT; CDR3aa: CASSLGPQEGAFF; abundance: few; j_gene: TRBJ1-1; len: 13; v_gene: TRBV7-2; d_gene: NA
CDR3nt: TGTGCCACCAGCGCAATGGACAGGGTTGGTTCACCCCTCCACTTT; CDR3aa: CATSAMDRVGSPLHF; abundance: NA; j_gene: TRBJ1-6; len: 15; v_gene: TRBV15; d_gene: TRBD1
CDR3nt: TGCAGCGTGGGTGACAGCCCCACAGATACGCAGTATTTT; CDR3aa: CSVGDSPTDTQYF; abundance: few; j_gene: TRBJ2-3; len: 13; v_gene: TRBV29-1; d_gene: NA
CDR3nt: TGTGCCAGCAGTTCTAGCGGGGATCCCTACAATGAGCAGTTCTTC; CDR3aa: CASSSSGDPYNEQFF; abundance: few; j_gene: TRBJ2-1; len: 15; v_gene: TRBV28; d_gene: TRBD2
CDR3nt: TGTGCCAGCAGTCATCTTAGCGGGGGGGCGGCAGATACGCAGTATTTT; CDR3aa: CASSHLSGGAADTQYF; abundance: NA; j_gene: TRBJ2-3; len: 16; v_gene: TRBV5-4; d_gene: TRBD2
CDR3nt: TGCGCCAGCAGTCAAGTCTTCCCTCGTAATCACTACGAGCAGTACTTC; CDR3aa: CASSQVFPRNHYEQYF; abundance: once; j_gene: TRBJ2-7; len: 16; v_gene: TRBV23-1; d_gene: NA
CDR3nt: TGTGCCTGGAGTGCTTCCTGGGGCAATCAGCCCCAGCATTTT; CDR3aa: CAWSASWGNQPQHF; abundance: NA; j_gene: TRBJ1-5; len: 14; v_gene: TRBV30; d_gene: NA
CDR3nt: TGTGCCAGCAGTTACTCGAGCGGGGGCGGTCTCTATGGCTACACCTTC; CDR3aa: CASSYSSGGGLYGYTF; abundance: NA; j_gene: TRBJ1-2; len: 16; v_gene: TRBV6-4; d_gene: NA
CDR3nt: TGTGCCTGGAGTCGTAGTAGTACCTACAATGAGCAGTTCTTC; CDR3aa: CAWSRSSTYNEQFF; abundance: NA; j_gene: TRBJ2-1; len: 14; v_gene: TRBV30; d_gene: NA
CDR3nt: TGCAGTGGTAACCAAGACTACGAGCAGTACTTC; CDR3aa: CSGNQDYEQYF; abundance: NA; j_gene: TRBJ2-7; len: 11; v_gene: TRBV20-1; d_gene: NA
CDR3nt: TGTGCCAGGGGTTTATGGGGGGATCAGCCCCAGCATTTT; CDR3aa: CARGLWGDQPQHF; abundance: NA; j_gene: TRBJ1-5; len: 13; v_gene: TRBV14; d_gene: NA
CDR3nt: TGTGCCAGCAGCTTGGCTCTTCCGTATGGCTGCACCTTC; CDR3aa: CASSLALPYGCTF; abundance: NA; j_gene: TRBJ1-2; len: 13; v_gene: TRBV5-4; d_gene: NA
CDR3nt: TGTGCCAGCAGTCGAGACCTGCGCTATGGCTACACCTTC; CDR3aa: CASSRDLRYGYTF; abundance: NA; j_gene: TRBJ1-2; len: 13; v_gene: TRBV6-5; d_gene: NA
CDR3nt: TGTGCCAGCTCAATTCAGGCCTCCCCTGGAAACACCATATATTTT; CDR3aa: CASSIQASPGNTIYF; abundance: NA; j_gene: TRBJ1-3; len: 15; v_gene: TRBV18; d_gene: NA
CDR3nt: TGTGCCAGCAGCTTGGTCAAGGGTCCAAACACTGAAGCTTTCTTT; CDR3aa: CASSLVKGPNTEAFF; abundance: NA; j_gene: TRBJ1-1; len: 15; v_gene: TRBV7-9; d_gene: NA
CDR3nt: TGTGCCAGTAGGGGGACGATAAGTGGCGGGGAGCTGTTTTTT; CDR3aa: CASRGTISGGELFF; abundance: few; j_gene: TRBJ2-2; len: 14; v_gene: TRBV19; d_gene: NA
CDR3nt: TGTGCCATCAGTGGGGGGGACGGAGATACGCAGTATTTT; CDR3aa: CAISGGDGDTQYF; abundance: NA; j_gene: TRBJ2-3; len: 13; v_gene: TRBV10-3; d_gene: NA
CDR3nt: TGTGCCATCAGTGATAGGGGAGATACGCAGTATTTT; CDR3aa: CAISDRGDTQYF; abundance: NA; j_gene: TRBJ2-3; len: 12; v_gene: TRBV10-3; d_gene: NA
CDR3nt: TGTGCCAGCAGCTTCGACCGACTAGCGGGTCCGAATGAGCAGTTCTTC; CDR3aa: CASSFDRLAGPNEQFF; abundance: once; j_gene: TRBJ2-1; len: 16; v_gene: TRBV7-8; d_gene: TRBD2
CDR3nt: TGTGCCAGCAGTTTAAGATTGGAGACTGAAGCTTTCTTT; CDR3aa: CASSLRLETEAFF; abundance: once; j_gene: TRBJ1-1; len: 13; v_gene: TRBV27; d_gene: NA
CDR3nt: TGTGCCAGCAGCTTCGTAAGCGGGAGCCTGAACGAGCAGTACTTC; CDR3aa: CASSFVSGSLNEQYF; abundance: NA; j_gene: TRBJ2-7; len: 15; v_gene: TRBV5-6; d_gene: TRBD2
CDR3nt: TGTGCCAGCAGTAATCTCGGGGAGCTGTTTTTT; CDR3aa: CASSNLGELFF; abundance: NA; j_gene: TRBJ2-2; len: 11; v_gene: TRBV4-2; d_gene: NA
CDR3nt: TGTGCCAGTAGTATAGCCCTACAGGATCGGGGCTACACCTTC; CDR3aa: CASSIALQDRGYTF; abundance: few; j_gene: TRBJ1-2; len: 14; v_gene: TRBV19; d_gene: NA
CDR3nt: TGTGCCTGGAGTGTATCGGTAGGGACAGGGGAAAATTCACCCCTCCACTTT; CDR3aa: CAWSVSVGTGENSPLHF; abundance: NA; j_gene: TRBJ1-6; len: 17; v_gene: TRBV30; d_gene: TRBD1
CDR3nt: TGTGCCAGCACACGCCCGGAGGGCACTGAAGCTTTCTTT; CDR3aa: CASTRPEGTEAFF; abundance: NA; j_gene: TRBJ1-1; len: 13; v_gene: TRBV6-6; d_gene: NA
CDR3nt: TGCGCCAGCAGCCCACTAGGGGCTAGCGGGAGGCATGAGCAGTTCTTC; CDR3aa: CASSPLGASGRHEQFF; abundance: NA; j_gene: TRBJ2-1; len: 16; v_gene: TRBV4-3; d_gene: TRBD2
CDR3nt: TGCGCCAGCAGTCAATACGACCACACCGGGGAGCTGTTTTTT; CDR3aa: CASSQYDHTGELFF; abundance: few; j_gene: TRBJ2-2; len: 14; v_gene: TRBV23-1; d_gene: NA
CDR3nt: TGTGCCAGCACGTTTAGCGGGAACCTCTACAATGAGCAGTTCTTC; CDR3aa: CASTFSGNLYNEQFF; abundance: once; j_gene: TRBJ2-1; len: 15; v_gene: TRBV27; d_gene: TRBD2
CDR3nt: TGTGCCAGCAGCTTAGAAGCTAGCGTAAACACCGGGGAGCTGTTTTTT; CDR3aa: CASSLEASVNTGELFF; abundance: NA; j_gene: TRBJ2-2; len: 16; v_gene: TRBV7-6; d_gene: NA
CDR3nt: TGTGCCAGCAGTTCGCCGCCCAGCAGCTCTGGAAACACCATATATTTT; CDR3aa: CASSSPPSSSGNTIYF; abundance: few; j_gene: TRBJ1-3; len: 16; v_gene: TRBV28; d_gene: NA
CDR3nt: TGCGCCAGCAGCTTGGCAGGGACAGTGGTCGGCTACACCTTC; CDR3aa: CASSLAGTVVGYTF; abundance: once; j_gene: TRBJ1-2; len: 14; v_gene: TRBV5-1; d_gene: TRBD1
CDR3nt: TGTGCCAGCAGCCATCGGTATGGCTACACCTTC; CDR3aa: CASSHRYGYTF; abundance: NA; j_gene: TRBJ1-2; len: 11; v_gene: TRBV4-2; d_gene: NA
CDR3nt: TGTGCCAGCAGCTTAGATAACTTCAACTTCCAAGAGACCCAGTACTTC; CDR3aa: CASSLDNFNFQETQYF; abundance: NA; j_gene: TRBJ2-5; len: 16; v_gene: TRBV11-2; d_gene: NA
CDR3nt: TGCAGCGTCGGGAACACCGGGGAGCTGTTTTTT; CDR3aa: CSVGNTGELFF; abundance: NA; j_gene: TRBJ2-2; len: 11; v_gene: TRBV29-1; d_gene: NA
CDR3nt: TGTGCCAGCAGCGTGACAGGGACCCGCACAGATACGCAGTATTTT; CDR3aa: CASSVTGTRTDTQYF; abundance: NA; j_gene: TRBJ2-3; len: 15; v_gene: TRBV6-1; d_gene: TRBD1
CDR3nt: TGTGCCAGTACCCGGGACAGATCAAGGGGGGAGAAAAACTATGGCTACACCTTC; CDR3aa: CASTRDRSRGEKNYGYTF; abundance: few; j_gene: TRBJ1-2; len: 18; v_gene: TRBV19; d_gene: TRBD1